The T cell receptor beta chain under discussion was sequenced for a study of cytomegalovirus exposure and HLA in healthy donors. Vbeta (60) and Jbeta (13) primers were used in the PCR. Assay: immunoSEQ multiplex PCR; the TCRdb copy retains only in-frame clones and omits some. The table shows about 120,000 clones, with 75% to 90% occurring only once. CDR3 size: 14 residues. Germline CDR1 reads SGHDN; CDR2 reads FVKESK. Trimming took off 0 bases at V and 2 bases at J, with 8 bases between the two ends. Sequencing was performed on PBMCs. The clonotype was recovered from a female donor in good health and CMV-seropositive. The V gene is TRBV14, the J gene TRBJ2-7; D unclear. This CDR3 reads CASSQDMTPYEQYF. The DNA for the CDR3 is TGTGCCAGCAGCCAAGATATGACTCCCTACGAGCAGTACTTC.